Sequencing of this T cell receptor beta chain was carried out in a study of T cell responses to AZD1222 COVID-19 vaccine. General observations from the study: Donors were mostly white British, more females; clonal diversity possibly underestimated. Baseline serology detected seropositivity in only six AZD1222 recipients.

CDR1 and CDR2 (germline): SQVTM, ANQGSEA. The CDR3 is 13 amino acids. With 6 bases removed from V and 4 bases from J, the gap between germline ends came to 15 bases. Sequenced by immunoSEQ multiplex PCR; TCRdb stores in-frame clones only, minus some. The data hold fewer than 85,000 clones, with 83% observed a single time. Details on this clone: Its antigen is as yet unknown.

The TCR comes from an adult who received the AZD1222 COVID-19 vaccine. The sample consisted of peripheral blood, taken 28 days after the second AZD1222 dose. This chain joins TRBV29-1 and TRBJ1-2; the D gene is possibly TRBD1 (5 bases). The CDR3 bases are TGCAGCGTAGCCCGAAGGGACCTCTATGGCTACACCTTC. Amino acid sequence: CSVARRDLYGYTF.